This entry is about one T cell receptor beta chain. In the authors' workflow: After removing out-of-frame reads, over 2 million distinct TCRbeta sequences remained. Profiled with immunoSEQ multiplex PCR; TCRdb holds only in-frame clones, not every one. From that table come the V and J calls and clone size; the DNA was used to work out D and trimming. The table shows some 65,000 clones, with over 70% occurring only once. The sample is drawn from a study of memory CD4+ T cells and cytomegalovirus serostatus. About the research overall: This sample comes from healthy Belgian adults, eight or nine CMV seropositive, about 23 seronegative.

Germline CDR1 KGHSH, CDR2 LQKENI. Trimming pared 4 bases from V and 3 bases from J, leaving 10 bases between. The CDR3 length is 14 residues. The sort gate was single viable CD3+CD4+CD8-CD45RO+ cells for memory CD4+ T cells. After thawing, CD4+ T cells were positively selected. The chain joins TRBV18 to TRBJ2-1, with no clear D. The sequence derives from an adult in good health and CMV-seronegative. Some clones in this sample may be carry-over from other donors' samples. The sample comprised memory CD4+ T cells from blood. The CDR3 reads CASSRRTDYNEQFF. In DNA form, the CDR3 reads TGTGCCAGCTCACGCCGGACGGACTACAATGAGCAGTTCTTC.